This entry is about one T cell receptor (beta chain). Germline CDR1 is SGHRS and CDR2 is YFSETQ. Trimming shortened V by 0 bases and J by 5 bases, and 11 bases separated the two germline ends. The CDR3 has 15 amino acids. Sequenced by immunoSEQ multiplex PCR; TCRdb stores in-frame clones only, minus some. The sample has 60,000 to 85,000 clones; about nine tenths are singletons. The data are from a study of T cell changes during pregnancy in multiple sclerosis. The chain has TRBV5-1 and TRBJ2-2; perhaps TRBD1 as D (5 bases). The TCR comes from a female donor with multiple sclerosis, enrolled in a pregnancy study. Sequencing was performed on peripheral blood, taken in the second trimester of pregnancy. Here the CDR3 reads CASSLGDRVTGELFF. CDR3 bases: TGCGCCAGCAGCTTGGGAGACAGAGTTACCGGGGAGCTGTTTTTT.